Below, 19 T cell receptor beta chains from the same sample are listed, as sequenced in a study of T cells in Graves' hyperthyroidism and ophthalmopathy. Using RNA transcripts as the source, TCR beta CDR3 regions were amplified. The TCR CDR3 was amplified in a first-round RT-PCR using the HTBI primer set. TCRdb recomputed calls from the multiplex PCR reads with MiXCR, one row per CDR3 protein. The sample has 450,000 to 650,000 distinct CDR3 sequences; 12% to 15% are singletons. Sequencing was done on a sample of blood. These receptors were taken from a woman aged 18-29 years with Graves' ophthalmopathy.

This clonotype was found many times. This sequence joins TRBV7-2 and TRBJ2-1; 12 bases line up with TRBD2. Germline V gene lookup returns CDR1 SGHTA and CDR2 FQGNSA. The ends lost 4 bases at V and 6 bases at J; junction bases unmatched: 13. CDR3 length: 18 residues. The CDR3 spells CASSSNSLWTSGINEQFF. CDR3 in DNA: TGTGCCAGCAGCTCTAACTCCCTTTGGACTAGCGGGATCAATGAGCAGTTCTTC.

The rearrangement joins TRBV30 to TRBJ1-2; 7 nucleotides line up with TRBD1. The CDR3 covers 14 residues. Germline CDR1 and CDR2: GTSNPN and SVGIG (reference sequence). V gave up 1 base and J gave up 8 bases; unmatched junction bases: 10. The DNA for the CDR3 is TGTGCCTGGAGTGACAGGGGAAATAGGCTCGGCTACACCTTC. This gives the protein CAWSDRGNRLGYTF.

This clonotype was seen ten or more times. V usage is TRBV18 and J usage is TRBJ2-5, with 10 positions matching TRBD2. The CDR3 length is 16 residues. The germline gives CDR1 KGHSH, CDR2 LQKENI. Losses at the gene ends were 0 bases for V and 2 bases for J; bases not matched to a gene: 3. This chain's CDR3 is CASSPPGLAAQETQYF. The CDR3 nucleotides are TGTGCCAGCTCACCACCCGGACTAGCGGCTCAAGAGACCCAGTACTTC.

In this sample, this clonotype turned up many times. The V gene is TRBV10-3, the J gene TRBJ2-3; 9 bases map to TRBD2. Germline trimming cut 4 bases from V and 5 bases from J; bases unmatched to any gene: 7. The CDR3 consists of 15 residues. Germline V lookup: CDR1 ENHRY, CDR2 SYGVKD. The CDR3 bases are TGTGCCATCAGTGGTATTAGCGGGAGAGAAGATACGCAGTATTTT. Translating it yields CAISGISGREDTQYF.

This clonotype was seen at least ten times. The chain couples TRBV20-1 to TRBJ2-7; 16 bases line up with TRBD2. The CDR3 covers 16 residues. The junction had 9 bases not matched to a gene; V was cut back by 5 bases and J by 5 bases. Germline loops: CDR1 DFQATT, CDR2 SNEGSKA (reference sequence). The CDR3 reads CSAASGTSGRADEQYF. Here the CDR3 DNA reads TGCAGTGCTGCAAGTGGGACTAGCGGGAGGGCCGACGAGCAGTACTTC.

This clonotype has only a few counts. J is TRBJ2-7 and V is TRBV5-5; a possible D gene is TRBD1 (6 bases). This CDR3 is 12 amino acids long. The V gene's germline CDR1 is SGHKS and CDR2 YYEKEE (reference sequence). The V and J ends lost 4 bases and 5 bases respectively, with 10 bases between them. The DNA of the CDR3 is TGTGCCAGCAGCGCGCACAGGGACGAGCAGTACTTC. Protein: CASSAHRDEQYF.

The sample holds a few counts of this clonotype. This chain connects TRBV19 to TRBJ2-1; D may be TRBD1 (6 bases). CDR1 is LNHDA, CDR2 SQIVND, per germline (reference sequence). The CDR3 covers 14 residues. The V end lost 4 bases, the J end lost 3 bases, and 10 bases lay between the germline ends. The CDR3 bases are TGTGCCAGTAGTAGGACAGACTTCTACAATGAGCAGTTCTTC. The encoded protein is CASSRTDFYNEQFF.

This clonotype was found many times. This chain joins TRBV9 and TRBJ1-3; no firm D call. V lost 4 bases and J lost 3, with 8 bases in between. The CDR3 is 13 residues long. Germline values: CDR1 SGDLS, CDR2 YYNGEE. Written as DNA, the CDR3 is TGTGCCAGCAGCTCGGGGATTGGAAACACCATATATTTT. Amino acid sequence: CASSSGIGNTIYF.

This clonotype was counted once. Being one base from a much bigger clone, this may be a read error. This chain joins TRBV18 and TRBJ1-2, with D tentatively TRBD1 (6 bases). V was clipped by 3 bases and J by 3 bases, with 14 bases between them. Germline assignment: CDR1 KGHSH and CDR2 LQKENI. The CDR3 runs to 15 residues. The CDR3 loop is CASSPGTRAYYGYTF. Written as DNA, the CDR3 is TGTGCCAGCTCACCGGGGACACGAGCTTACTATGGCTACACCTTC.

This clonotype was recorded at least ten times. J is TRBJ2-7 and V is TRBV28, with 10 bases lining up with TRBD1. This CDR3 has 13 amino acids. J lost 4 bases, V lost 11 bases, and 8 bases had no gene match. Germline V CDR1 and CDR2: MDHEN, SYDVKM. The CDR3 DNA follows: TGTGCCTCCCACGGGACAGGGGAATACGAGCAGTACTTC. Amino acid sequence: CASHGTGEYEQYF.

In this sample, this clonotype turned up a few times. The chain links TRBV4-3 to TRBJ2-3; the match to TRBD1 covers 11 bases. CDR1 and CDR2 (germline): LGHNA, YSLEER. J lost 5 bases, V lost 6 bases, and 7 bases had no gene match. The CDR3 runs 15 residues. The CDR3 DNA sequence: TGCGCCAGCAGTAAGGACAGGGGGCTATTAGATACGCAGTATTTT. Protein product: CASSKDRGLLDTQYF.

This clonotype was seen a handful of times. The chain joins TRBV6-2 or TRBV6-3 to TRBJ2-7; 11 nucleotides match TRBD2. This CDR3 has 18 residues. Germline CDR1 and CDR2: MNHEY and SVGEGT. The V segment lost 5 bases and the J segment 0 bases; nucleotides outside the gene matches: 12. CDR3 nucleotides: TGTGCCAGCAGTCCGACTCCCGGGACTAGCGGCCTCTCCTACGAGCAGTACTTC. Residues: CASSPTPGTSGLSYEQYF.

This clonotype was counted only a few times. The V call is TRBV19, the J call TRBJ1-5; TRBD1 might be the D (6 bases). The V end was cut by 7 bases, the J end by 6 bases, with 16 bases between. Germline CDR1 is LNHDA and CDR2 is SQIVND (reference sequence). There are 14 residues in the CDR3. The CDR3 is CASKRGGAGQPQHF. The CDR3 coding sequence is TGTGCCAGTAAGCGGGGGGGCGCGGGTCAGCCCCAGCATTTT.

Ten or more counts support this clonotype. The genes are TRBV20-1 and TRBJ2-7; 7 bases line up with TRBD1. After removal of 4 bases from V and 1 base from J, the junction contained 7 bases not matched to a gene. The CDR3 sequence is 14 residues long. CDR1 DFQATT and CDR2 SNEGSKA come from the germline V gene (reference sequence). CDR3 protein: CSATTGTESYEQYF. In DNA form, the CDR3 reads TGCAGTGCTACTACCGGGACAGAGTCCTACGAGCAGTACTTC.

The CDR3, as DNA: TGCGCCAGCAGCTTGGACAGGGGCTCTGGGGCCAACGTCCTGACTTTC. This gives the protein CASSLDRGSGANVLTF. The chain uses TRBV5-1 and TRBJ2-6, with 7 bases identical to TRBD1. V was pared by 0 bases and J by 0 bases, with 0 bases of the junction left unmatched. The germline gives CDR1 SGHRS, CDR2 YFSETQ. The CDR3 extends over 16 amino acids.

This clonotype was detected only a few times. The chain combines TRBV2 with TRBJ1-1; no firm D call. Germline CDR1 is SNHLY and CDR2 is FYNNEI. The germline V and J ends were trimmed by 4 bases and 0 bases, with 9 bases remaining between them. The CDR3 totals 14 residues. In DNA, the CDR3 is TGTGCCAGCAGTGCCGGCGACATGAACACTGAAGCTTTCTTT. As protein: CASSAGDMNTEAFF.

The gene calls are TRBV4-1 and TRBJ1-4; D remains unclear. CDR1 and CDR2 from the germline V gene are MGHRA and YSYEKL. The CDR3 loop spans 16 amino acids. V lost 4 bases and J lost 4, with 16 bases in between. The chain's CDR3 is CASSPQVGRNNEKLFF. The CDR3 coding sequence is TGCGCCAGCAGCCCCCAGGTGGGGAGGAATAATGAAAAACTGTTTTTT.

A remark on this clonotype: A read error may be the cause here, since a much bigger clone is one base away. No DNA is shown, since the ends of the CDR3 on it are uncertain; the CDR3 is the one TCRdb lists. V and J are TRBV12-3 or TRBV12-4 and TRBJ2-7; no check of the table's D call, TRBD1, against the DNA was made. The CDR3 region is 16 residues in length, termini included. CDR3 amino acids: CASSFGGGAPTYEEYF.

This clonotype was observed at least ten times. The V gene is TRBV7-8, the J gene TRBJ1-1; TRBD1 is a possible D gene (6 bases). CDR1 is SGHVS and CDR2 is FQNEAQ in the germline V gene. V gave up 1 base and J gave up 7 bases, with 16 bases separating them. The CDR3 spans 15 residues. The CDR3 coding sequence is TGTGCCAGCAGCTTAGTAGGGGGAAGGGGCGATGAAGCTTTCTTT. Amino acids: CASSLVGGRGDEAFF.